Sequencing of this T cell receptor beta chain was carried out in a study of blood T cell repertoires in COVID-19. Overall study: Sites across the United States, Italy and Spain contributed samples from acute and convalescent COVID-19. Sources were T cells, B-cell-depleted T cells, or PBMCs; the material itself was cDNA or gDNA.

The sample holds a few counts of this clone. Original methodology: Counts of nucleated cells, estimated from reference gene primer amplification, were obtained. Sequencing used immunoSEQ multiplex PCR; TCRdb keeps in-frame clones, though not all of them. V, J and clone size were drawn from that table, and D and trimming were deduced from the DNA. Of 200,000 or so clones in the sample, roughly 85% were seen once. Trimming removed 3 bases at V and 0 bases at J, with 12 bases between. The CDR3 runs 16 residues. CDR1 and CDR2 from the germline V gene are KGHSH and LQKENI. The specimen sequenced was peripheral blood. The genes are TRBV18 and TRBJ2-1, with no clear D. This receptor was obtained from a man aged 45-65 years who had recovered from COVID-19. This CDR3 reads CASSPFAPSSYNEQFF. In DNA form, the CDR3 reads TGTGCCAGCTCACCTTTTGCTCCGAGCTCCTACAATGAGCAGTTCTTC.